The clone carrying this T cell receptor (beta chain) was seen a handful of times. Its cognate antigen is unknown. This entry is derived from a study of cytomegalovirus exposure and HLA in healthy donors. Study results and limitations: Prediction of most subjects' HLA-A and HLA-B alleles by TCR beta sequences was reportedly accurate.

Primers: 60 Vbeta forward and 13 Jbeta reverse. Here immunoSEQ multiplex PCR was the method, and the copy in TCRdb shows in-frame clones only, minus some. The data contain roughly 180,000 clones, roughly 8.7% of them singletons. V lost 5 bases and J 5 bases, leaving 13 bases between the germline ends. CDR3 length: 14 residues. The germline CDR1 and CDR2 sequences are SNHLY and FYNNEI. The specimen was PBMCs. This clonotype was sampled from a woman younger than 45 in good health and CMV-seropositive. V and J are TRBV2 and TRBJ1-3; D is possibly TRBD1 (6 bases). CDR3 in amino acids: CASSRDNSRNTIYF. The CDR3 DNA is TGTGCCAGCAGTCGGGACAACTCCCGAAACACCATATATTTT.